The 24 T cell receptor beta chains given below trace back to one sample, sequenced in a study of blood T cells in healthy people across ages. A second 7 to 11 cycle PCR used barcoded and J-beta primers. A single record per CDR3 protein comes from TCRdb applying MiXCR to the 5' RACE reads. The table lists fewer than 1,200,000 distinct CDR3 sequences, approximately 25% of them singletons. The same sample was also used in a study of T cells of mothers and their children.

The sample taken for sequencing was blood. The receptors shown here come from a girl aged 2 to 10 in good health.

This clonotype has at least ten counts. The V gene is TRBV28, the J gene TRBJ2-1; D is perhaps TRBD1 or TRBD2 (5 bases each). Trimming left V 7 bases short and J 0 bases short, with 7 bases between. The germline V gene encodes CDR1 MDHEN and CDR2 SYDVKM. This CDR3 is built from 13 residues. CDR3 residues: CASTGSSYNEQFF. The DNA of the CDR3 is TGTGCCAGCACAGGGAGCTCCTACAATGAGCAGTTCTTC.

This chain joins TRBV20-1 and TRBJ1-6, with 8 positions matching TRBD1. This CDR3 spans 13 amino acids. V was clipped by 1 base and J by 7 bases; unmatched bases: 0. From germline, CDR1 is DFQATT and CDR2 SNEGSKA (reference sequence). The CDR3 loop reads CSARGTGNSPLHF. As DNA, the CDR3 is TGCAGTGCTAGAGGGACAGGGAATTCACCCCTCCACTTT.

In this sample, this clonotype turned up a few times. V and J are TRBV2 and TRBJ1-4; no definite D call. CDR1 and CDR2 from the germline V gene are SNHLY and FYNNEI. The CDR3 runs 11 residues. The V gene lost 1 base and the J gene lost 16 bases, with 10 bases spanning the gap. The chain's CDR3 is CASSEESGQFF. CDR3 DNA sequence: TGTGCCAGCAGTGAAGAAAGTGGCCAGTTTTTT.

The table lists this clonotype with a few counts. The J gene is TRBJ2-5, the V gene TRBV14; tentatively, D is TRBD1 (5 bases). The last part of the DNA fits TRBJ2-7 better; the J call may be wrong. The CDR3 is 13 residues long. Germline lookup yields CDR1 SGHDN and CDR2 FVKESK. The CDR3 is CASSQATAYEQYF. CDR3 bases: TGTGCCAGCAGCCAAGCGACAGCCTACGAGCAGTACTTC.

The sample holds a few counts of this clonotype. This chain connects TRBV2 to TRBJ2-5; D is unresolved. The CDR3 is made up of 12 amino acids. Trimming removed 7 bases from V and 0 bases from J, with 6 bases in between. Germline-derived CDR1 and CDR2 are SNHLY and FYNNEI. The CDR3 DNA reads TGTGCCAGCAACCCGTACCAAGAGACCCAGTACTTC. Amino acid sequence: CASNPYQETQYF.

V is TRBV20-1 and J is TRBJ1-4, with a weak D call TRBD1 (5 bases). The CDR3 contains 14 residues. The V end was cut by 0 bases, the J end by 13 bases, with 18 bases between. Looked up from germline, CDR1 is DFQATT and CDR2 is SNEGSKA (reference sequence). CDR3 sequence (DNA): TGCAGTGCTAGAGATCTCTCGGAAGGGGACGTACTGTTTTTT. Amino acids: CSARDLSEGDVLFF.

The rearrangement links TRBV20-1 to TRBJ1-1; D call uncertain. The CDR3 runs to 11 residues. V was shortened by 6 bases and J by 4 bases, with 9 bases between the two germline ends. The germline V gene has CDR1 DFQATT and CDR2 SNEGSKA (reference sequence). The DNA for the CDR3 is TGCAGTGCCCAAAGTGCCACTGAAGCTTTCTTT. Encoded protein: CSAQSATEAFF.

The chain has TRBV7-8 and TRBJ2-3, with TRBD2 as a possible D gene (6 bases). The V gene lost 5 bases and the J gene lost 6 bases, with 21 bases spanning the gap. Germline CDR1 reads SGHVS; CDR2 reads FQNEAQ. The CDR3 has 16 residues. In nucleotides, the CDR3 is TGTGCCAGCAGCCGGTCCTTGACTAGTCGCTGGGATACGCAGTATTTT. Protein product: CASSRSLTSRWDTQYF.

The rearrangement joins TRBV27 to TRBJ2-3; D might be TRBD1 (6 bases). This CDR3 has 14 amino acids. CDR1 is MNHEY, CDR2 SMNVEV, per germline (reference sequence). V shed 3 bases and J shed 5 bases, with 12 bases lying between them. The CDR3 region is CASSFVDRRDTQYF. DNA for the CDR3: TGTGCCAGCAGTTTTGTGGACAGACGAGATACGCAGTATTTT.

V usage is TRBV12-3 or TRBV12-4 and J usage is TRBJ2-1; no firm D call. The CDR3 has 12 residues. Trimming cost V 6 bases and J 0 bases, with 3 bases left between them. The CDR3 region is CASRFSYNEQFF. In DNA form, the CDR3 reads TGTGCCAGCAGATTCTCCTACAATGAGCAGTTCTTC.

CDR3 coding DNA: TGCGCCAGCTTAGAACAACTGAGGAATGAGCAGTTCTTC. Translated: CASLEQLRNEQFF. The rearrangement joins TRBV10-2 to TRBJ2-1; no reliable D call. Germline CDR1 WSHSY, CDR2 SAAADI. V gave up 8 bases and J gave up 7 bases, with 15 bases separating them. The length of the CDR3 is 13 residues.

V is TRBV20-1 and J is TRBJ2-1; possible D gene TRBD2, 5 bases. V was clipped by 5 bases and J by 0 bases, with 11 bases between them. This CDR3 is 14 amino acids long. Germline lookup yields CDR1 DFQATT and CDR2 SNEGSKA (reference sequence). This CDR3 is CSAASSSSYNEQFF. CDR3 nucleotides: TGCAGTGCTGCTAGCAGTAGCTCCTACAATGAGCAGTTCTTC.

In DNA form, the CDR3 reads TGTGCCAGCAGCTTTCACGCGGGGGACGGAACCTACGAGCAGTACTTC. This codes for CASSFHAGDGTYEQYF. V is TRBV7-8 and J is TRBJ2-7, with 7 bases aligning to TRBD2. Germline trimming cut 3 bases from V and 2 bases from J; bases unmatched to any gene: 10. Germline-derived CDR1 and CDR2 are SGHVS and FQNEAQ. The CDR3 has 16 amino acids.

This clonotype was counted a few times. CDR3 amino acids: CASSLGLAGVSTDTQYF. DNA for the CDR3: TGTGCCAGCAGCCTCGGACTAGCGGGGGTAAGCACAGATACGCAGTATTTT. The chain employs TRBV28 and TRBJ2-3, with 13 nucleotides matching TRBD2. Unmatched junction bases numbered 6, after V lost 6 bases and J lost 0 bases. The CDR3 loop spans 17 amino acids. The germline V gene has CDR1 MDHEN and CDR2 SYDVKM.

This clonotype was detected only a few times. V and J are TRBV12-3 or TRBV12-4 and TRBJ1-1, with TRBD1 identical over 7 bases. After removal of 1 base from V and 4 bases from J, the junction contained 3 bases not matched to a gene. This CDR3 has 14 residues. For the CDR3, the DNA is TGTGCCAGCAGTTTAGAGGGGGCGGGCACTGAAGCTTTCTTT. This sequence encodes CASSLEGAGTEAFF.

CDR3 sequence reads: CASSGRGMRAGELFF. The CDR3 nucleotides read TGTGCCTCCTCGGGGCGGGGGATGCGCGCCGGGGAGCTGTTTTTT. The chain employs TRBV6-6 and TRBJ2-2; 7 nucleotides line up with TRBD2. The CDR3 is made up of 15 amino acids. Germline CDR1 reads MNHNY; CDR2 reads SVGAGI (reference sequence). V shed 11 bases and J 6 bases; nucleotides not matched to a gene: 15.

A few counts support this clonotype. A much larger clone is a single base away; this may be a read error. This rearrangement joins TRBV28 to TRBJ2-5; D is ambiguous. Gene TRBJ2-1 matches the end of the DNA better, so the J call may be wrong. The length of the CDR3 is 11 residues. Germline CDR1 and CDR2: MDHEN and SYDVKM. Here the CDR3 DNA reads TGTGCCAGCAGTTTTTGGAATGAGCAGTTCTTC. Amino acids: CASSFWNEQFF.

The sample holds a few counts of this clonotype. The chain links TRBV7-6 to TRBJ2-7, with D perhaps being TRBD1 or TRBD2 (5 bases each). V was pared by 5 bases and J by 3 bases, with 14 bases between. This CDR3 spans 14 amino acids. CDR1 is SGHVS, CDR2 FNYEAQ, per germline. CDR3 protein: CASSLGTDIYEQYF. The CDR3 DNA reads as TGTGCCAGCAGCCTCGGGACCGACATCTACGAGCAGTACTTC.

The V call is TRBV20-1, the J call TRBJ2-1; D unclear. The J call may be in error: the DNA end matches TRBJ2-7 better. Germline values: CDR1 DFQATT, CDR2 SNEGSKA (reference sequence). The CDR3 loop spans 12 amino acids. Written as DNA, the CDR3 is TGCAGTGCTCTGGGGATGACCTACGAGCAGTACTTC. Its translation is CSALGMTYEQYF.

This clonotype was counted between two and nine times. The CDR3 DNA is TGTGCCAGCAGTCAGCCCCGGGACAGAGCCTACGAGGAGCAGTACTTC. Its translation: CASSQPRDRAYEEQYF. The chain carries TRBV28 and TRBJ2-5; 7 nucleotides match TRBD1. Germline loops: CDR1 MDHEN, CDR2 SYDVKM. Trimming took 5 bases from V and 11 from J; bases not matched to a gene: 20. This CDR3 has 16 amino acids. The full variable domain, its missing parts supplied by reference TRBV28 and TRBJ2-5, is DVKVTQSSRYLVKRTGEKVFLECVQDMDHENMFWYRQDPGLGLRLIYFSYDVKMKEKGDIPEGYSVSREKKERFSLILESASTNQTSMYLCASSQPRDRAYEEQYFGPGTRLLVL.

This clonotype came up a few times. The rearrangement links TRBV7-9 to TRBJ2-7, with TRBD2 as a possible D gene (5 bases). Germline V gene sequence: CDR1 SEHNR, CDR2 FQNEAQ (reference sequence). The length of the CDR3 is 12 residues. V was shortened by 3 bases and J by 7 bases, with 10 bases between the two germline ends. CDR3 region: CASSLPAGEQYF. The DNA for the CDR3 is TGTGCCAGCAGCTTGCCGGCGGGTGAGCAGTACTTC.

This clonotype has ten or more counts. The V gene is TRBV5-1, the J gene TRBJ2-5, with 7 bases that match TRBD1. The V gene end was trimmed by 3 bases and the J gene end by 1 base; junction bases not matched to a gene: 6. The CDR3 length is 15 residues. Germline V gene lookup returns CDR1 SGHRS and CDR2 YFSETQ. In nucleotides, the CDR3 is TGCGCCAGCAGCTCTGGACAGGCGGGCCAAGAGACCCAGTACTTC. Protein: CASSSGQAGQETQYF.

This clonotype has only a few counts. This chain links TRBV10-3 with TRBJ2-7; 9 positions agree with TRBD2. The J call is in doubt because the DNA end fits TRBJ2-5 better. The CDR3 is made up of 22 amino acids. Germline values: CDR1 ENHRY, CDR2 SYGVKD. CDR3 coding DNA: TGTGCCATCAGTGGAGTGATAAGTGATAGCGGGAGTGCCGAACCAGCCCCAGAGACCCAGTACTTC. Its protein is CAISGVISDSGSAEPAPETQYF.

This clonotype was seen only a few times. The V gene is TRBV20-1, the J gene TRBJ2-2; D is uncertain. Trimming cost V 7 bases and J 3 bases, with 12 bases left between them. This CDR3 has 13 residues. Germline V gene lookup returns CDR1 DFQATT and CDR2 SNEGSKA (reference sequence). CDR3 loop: CSGEGKYTGELFF. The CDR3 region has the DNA TGCAGTGGGGAAGGGAAGTACACCGGGGAGCTGTTTTTT.